The clone carrying this T cell receptor (beta chain) has ten or more counts. This sample was included in a study of CDR3 diversity in severe acne. V lost 5 bases and J 4 bases, leaving 15 bases between the germline ends. Germline values: CDR1 SGDLS, CDR2 YYNGEE. CDR3 length: 14 residues. MiXCR was run by TCRdb on the PCR reads, yielding one entry per CDR3 protein. The sample has about 93,000 distinct CDR3 sequences, roughly half seen once; the top ten hold roughly a tenth. This sequence was found in a male donor in good health, serving as a control. Material: blood. The chain is built from TRBV9 and TRBJ1-2; no firm D call. The CDR3 is CASRRADGGYGYTF. Written as DNA, the CDR3 is TGTGCCAGCAGGAGGGCGGACGGAGGCTATGGCTACACCTTC.